The next 8 T cell receptor beta chains were all read from a single sample in a study of cytomegalovirus exposure and HLA in healthy donors. Primers for the PCR totalled 60 Vbeta and 13 Jbeta. Repertoires were generated with immunoSEQ multiplex PCR, while TCRdb's copy carries only in-frame clones and drops some. The sample records 150,000 to 200,000 clones, around 76% being singletons. The source material was PBMCs. Receptors were obtained from a female donor in good health and CMV-seronegative.

V gene TRBV30 combines with J gene TRBJ1-6; 10 nucleotides line up with TRBD1. This CDR3 is built from 15 residues. V lost 3 bases, J lost 7 bases, and 6 bases stayed unmatched. Germline-derived CDR1 and CDR2 are GTSNPN and SVGIG (reference sequence). The CDR3 DNA reads as TGTGCCTGGAGGAACAGGGGACAGGGGAATTCACCCCTCCACTTT. Translating gives CAWRNRGQGNSPLHF.

The V and J genes are TRBV19 and TRBJ2-3; 11 bases are a match to TRBD2. The germline V gene has CDR1 LNHDA and CDR2 SQIVND (reference sequence). The CDR3 sequence is 17 residues long. Trimming removed 5 bases from V and 3 bases from J; junction bases left unmatched: 10. CDR3 in DNA: TGTGCCAGTAGTCCCCTCCCGCGGACTAGCGGGACAGATACGCAGTATTTT. It encodes CASSPLPRTSGTDTQYF.

The rearrangement joins TRBV9 to TRBJ2-3; 10 bases are shared with TRBD2. V shed 2 bases, J shed 3 bases, and the junction held 12 bases outside the gene matches. CDR1 is SGDLS and CDR2 is YYNGEE in the germline V gene. The CDR3 is 18 residues long. The CDR3 spells CASSVTSGRNRATDTQYF. CDR3 nucleotide sequence: TGTGCCAGCAGCGTGACTAGCGGGCGAAATAGAGCAACAGATACGCAGTATTTT. The full variable domain, completed using reference TRBV9 and TRBJ2-3, is DSGVTQTPKHLITATGQRVTLRCSPRSGDLSVYWYQQSLDQGLQFLIQYYNGEERAKGNILERFSAQQFPDLHSELNLSSLELGDSALYFCASSVTSGRNRATDTQYFGPGTRLTVL.

The rearrangement links TRBV4-2 to TRBJ2-5, with a possible D match to TRBD2 (6 bases). CDR1 is LGHNA, CDR2 YNFKEQ, per germline. This CDR3 has 14 residues. The V and J ends lost 4 bases and 5 bases respectively, with 14 bases between them. The CDR3 nucleotides read TGTGCCAGCAGCCCACGCCAGGAGGGGGAGACCCAGTACTTC. Protein sequence: CASSPRQEGETQYF.

The chain couples TRBV5-4 to TRBJ1-2; 7 positions agree with TRBD1. This CDR3 region has 13 residues. Losses at the gene ends were 4 bases for V and 7 bases for J; bases not matched to a gene: 7. In germline, CDR1 is SGHNT, CDR2 YYREEE (reference sequence). The CDR3 loop is CASSATGSSGYTF. The CDR3 coding sequence is TGTGCCAGCAGCGCGACAGGGTCAAGTGGCTACACCTTC.

The chain recombines TRBV5-1 with TRBJ2-3, with D possibly being TRBD1 (5 bases). CDR3 length: 15 amino acids. Trimming took off 4 bases at V and 2 bases at J, with 14 bases between the two ends. Germline V gene lookup returns CDR1 SGHRS and CDR2 YFSETQ. The CDR3 loop is CASSVTGDPTDTQYF. Written as DNA, the CDR3 is TGCGCCAGCAGCGTAACAGGAGATCCCACAGATACGCAGTATTTT.

The chain combines TRBV18 with TRBJ1-1; D uncertain. The germline V gene has CDR1 KGHSH and CDR2 LQKENI. Trimming shortened V by 3 bases and J by 1 base, and 12 bases separated the two germline ends. The CDR3 runs to 15 residues. CDR3: CASSPSSGENTEAFF. In DNA form, the CDR3 reads TGTGCCAGCTCACCTTCATCCGGGGAGAACACTGAAGCTTTCTTT.

This chain joins TRBV21-1 and TRBJ1-5; the DNA was not used to check the table's D call, TRBD1. TRBV21-1 represents a pseudogene. CDR3 length: 17 residues. The CDR3 loop is CASSKDRAGGNNQPQHF. CDR3 DNA sequence: TGTGCCAGCAGCAAAGATCGAGCAGGGGGAAACAATCAGCCCCAGCATTTT.